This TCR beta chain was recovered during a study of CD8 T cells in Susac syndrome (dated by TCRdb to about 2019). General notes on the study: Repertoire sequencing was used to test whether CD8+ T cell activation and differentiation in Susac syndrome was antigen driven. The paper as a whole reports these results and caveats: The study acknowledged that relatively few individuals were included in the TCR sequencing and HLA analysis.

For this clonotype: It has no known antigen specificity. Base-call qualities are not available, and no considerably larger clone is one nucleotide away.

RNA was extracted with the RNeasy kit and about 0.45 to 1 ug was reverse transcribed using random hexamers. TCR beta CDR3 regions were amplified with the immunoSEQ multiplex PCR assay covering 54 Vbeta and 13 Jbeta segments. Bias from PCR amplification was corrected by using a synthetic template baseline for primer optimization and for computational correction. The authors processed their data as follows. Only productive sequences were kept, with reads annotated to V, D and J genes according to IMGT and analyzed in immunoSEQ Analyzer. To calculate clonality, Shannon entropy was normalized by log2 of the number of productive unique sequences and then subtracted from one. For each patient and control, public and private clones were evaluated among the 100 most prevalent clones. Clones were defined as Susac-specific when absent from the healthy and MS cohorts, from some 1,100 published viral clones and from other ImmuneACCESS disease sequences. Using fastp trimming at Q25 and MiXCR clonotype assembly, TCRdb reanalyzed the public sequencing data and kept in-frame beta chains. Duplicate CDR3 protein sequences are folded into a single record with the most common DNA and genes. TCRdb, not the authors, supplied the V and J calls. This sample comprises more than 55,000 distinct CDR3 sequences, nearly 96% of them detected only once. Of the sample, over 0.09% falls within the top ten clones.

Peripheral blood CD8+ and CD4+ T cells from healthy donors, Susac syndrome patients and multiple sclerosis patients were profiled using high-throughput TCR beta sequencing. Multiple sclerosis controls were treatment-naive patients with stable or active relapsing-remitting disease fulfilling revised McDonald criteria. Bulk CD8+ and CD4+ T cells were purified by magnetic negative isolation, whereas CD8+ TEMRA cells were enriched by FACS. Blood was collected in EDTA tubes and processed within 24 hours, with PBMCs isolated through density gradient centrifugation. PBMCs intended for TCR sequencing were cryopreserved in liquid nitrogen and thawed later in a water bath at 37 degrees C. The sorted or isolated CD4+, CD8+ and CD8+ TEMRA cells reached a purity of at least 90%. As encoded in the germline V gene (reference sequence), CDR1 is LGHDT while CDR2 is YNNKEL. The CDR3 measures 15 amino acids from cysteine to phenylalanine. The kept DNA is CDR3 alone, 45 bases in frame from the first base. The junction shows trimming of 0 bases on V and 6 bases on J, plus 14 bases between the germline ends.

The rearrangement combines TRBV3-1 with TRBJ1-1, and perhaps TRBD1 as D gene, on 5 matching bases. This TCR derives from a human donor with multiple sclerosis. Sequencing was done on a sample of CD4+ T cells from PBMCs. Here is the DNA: TGTGCCAGCAGCCAAGAGGGGTCAGGGCGAGCTGAAGCTTTCTTT. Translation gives CASSQEGSGRAEAFF.